These 27 T cell receptor beta chains originate from one sample sequenced in a study of cytomegalovirus exposure and HLA in healthy donors. It was with 60 Vbeta and 13 Jbeta primers that the PCR ran. Profiling relied on immunoSEQ multiplex PCR, and the TCRdb table lists in-frame clones only, not all of them. This table has around 100,000 clones, around 71% appearing once. Sequencing was done on a sample of PBMCs. Source of these receptors: a man younger than 40 in good health and CMV-seronegative.

This sequence joins TRBV5-6 and TRBJ1-2; D gene ambiguous. Germline V lookup: CDR1 SGHDT, CDR2 YYEEEE. The V end lost 0 bases, the J end lost 7 bases, and 7 bases lay between the germline ends. This CDR3 contains 12 residues. CDR3 DNA sequence: TGTGCCAGCAGCTTGGGGCAGCGTGGCTACACCTTC. Translated, it gives CASSLGQRGYTF. Looking up the rest from reference TRBV5-6 and TRBJ1-2 gives the full variable domain: DAGVTQSPTHLIKTRGQQVTLRCSPKSGHDTVSWYQQALGQGPQFIFQYYEEEERQRGNFPDRFSGHQFPNYSSELNVNALLLGDSALYLCASSLGQRGYTFGSGTRLTVV.

This chain joins TRBV5-6 and TRBJ2-5, with TRBD2 as a possible D gene (5 bases). Germline CDR1 reads SGHDT; CDR2 reads YYEEEE. This CDR3 has 17 residues. Trimming took 7 bases from V and 7 from J, leaving 29 bases between them. CDR3: CASGVGTTGIESGTQYF. The CDR3 bases are TGTGCCAGCGGGGTGGGAACTACGGGAATTGAGTCTGGGACCCAGTACTTC.

The chain carries TRBV5-6 and TRBJ2-7; TRBD2 matches 10 bases. The V gene's germline CDR1 is SGHDT and CDR2 YYEEEE. The CDR3 spans 16 residues. Germline trimming cut 1 base from V and 4 bases from J; bases unmatched to any gene: 8. CDR3 region: CASSLRFLAGGYEQYF. CDR3 in DNA: TGTGCCAGCAGCTTGCGGTTTTTAGCGGGAGGTTACGAGCAGTACTTC.

Comment on this clone: At one of its ends the junction is not consistent with the germline gene, which may arise from a read error. This chain joins TRBV10-3 and TRBJ2-1; D uncertain. The CDR3 is 11 amino acids. Germline V gives CDR1 ENHRY, CDR2 SYGVKD. CDR3 sequence reads: CAVDSSNEQFF. In DNA form, the CDR3 reads TGTGCCGTCGACTCCTCCAATGAGCAGTTCTTC.

CDR3 amino acids: CASSEPGQVNEKLFF. The DNA of the CDR3 is TGTGCCAGCAGTGAACCCGGACAGGTTAATGAAAAACTGTTTTTT. The V and J genes are TRBV25-1 and TRBJ1-4; 7 nucleotides agree with TRBD1. The CDR3 is 15 amino acids. The germline V gene has CDR1 MGHDK and CDR2 SYGVNS. The J segment lost 4 bases and the V segment lost 2 bases, leaving 4 bases of the junction unmatched.

The chain uses TRBV30 and TRBJ1-6; D gene uncertain. V lost 5 bases and J lost 6, with 14 bases in between. The CDR3 runs to 14 residues. Germline lookup yields CDR1 GTSNPN and CDR2 SVGIG (reference sequence). The CDR3 nucleotides read TGTGCCTGGGCTTTTGAGACACTTAATTCACCCCTCCACTTT. This sequence encodes CAWAFETLNSPLHF.

This sequence joins TRBV27 and TRBJ1-5; 7 nucleotides agree with TRBD1. Trimming at V came to 2 bases and at J to 4 bases, leaving 2 bases not matched to a gene. CDR1 and CDR2 from the germline V gene are MNHEY and SMNVEV (reference sequence). This CDR3 is built from 14 residues. The CDR3 region is CASSLRGRNQPQHF. The CDR3 DNA follows: TGTGCCAGCAGTTTAAGGGGGCGTAATCAGCCCCAGCATTTT.

V and J are TRBV7-3 and TRBJ2-2; D perhaps matches TRBD2 (5 bases). V was trimmed by 5 bases and J by 4 bases, leaving 8 bases between them. The CDR3 sequence is 13 residues long. Germline-derived CDR1 and CDR2 are SGHTA and FQGTGA. The DNA of the CDR3 is TGTGCCAGCAGCAAACTAGTCACCGGGGAGCTGTTTTTT. It specifies CASSKLVTGELFF.

The chain links TRBV29-1 to TRBJ2-7; possibly TRBD2 for D (5 bases). CDR3 length equals 12 residues. The V gene lost 6 bases and the J gene lost 4 bases, with 13 bases spanning the gap. CDR1 SQVTM and CDR2 ANQGSEA come from the germline V gene. CDR3 coding DNA: TGCAGCGTCGTCCTTGGGGAGTACGAGCAGTACTTC. It yields the protein CSVVLGEYEQYF.

CDR3 loop: CASSLDREVYGYTF. The CDR3 DNA reads TGCGCCAGCAGTCTGGACAGGGAGGTCTATGGCTACACCTTC. The gene calls are TRBV5-1 and TRBJ1-2; the match to TRBD1 covers 8 bases. This CDR3 is built from 14 residues. CDR1 and CDR2 from the germline V gene are SGHRS and YFSETQ. The V gene end was trimmed by 5 bases and the J gene end by 4 bases; junction bases not matched to a gene: 7. Based on the CDR3 plus reference TRBV5-1 and TRBJ1-2, the full variable domain is KAGVTQTPRYLIKTRGQQVTLSCSPISGHRSVSWYQQTPGQGLQFLFEYFSETQRNKGNFPGRFSGRQFSNSRSEMNVSTLELGDSALYLCASSLDREVYGYTFGSGTRLTVV.

The chain links TRBV10-3 to TRBJ1-5; no clear D. With 3 bases removed from V and 1 base from J, the gap between germline ends came to 7 bases. CDR1 is ENHRY, CDR2 SYGVKD, per germline. The CDR3 is 14 residues long. The CDR3 here is CAISDGQSNQPQHF. The CDR3 DNA reads TGTGCCATCAGTGATGGGCAGAGCAATCAGCCCCAGCATTTT.

The CDR3 loop is CAWSRRGTEAFF. The CDR3 nucleotides read TGTGCCTGGAGTCGGCGGGGGACTGAAGCTTTCTTT. The chain is built from TRBV30 and TRBJ1-1, with D possibly being TRBD1 (5 bases). Germline CDR1 GTSNPN, CDR2 SVGIG (reference sequence). The CDR3 totals 12 residues. Deletions cut 2 bases from V and 5 bases from J, with 9 bases between.

This clone was detected a few times. This sequence joins TRBV4-1 and TRBJ2-1; D not certain. The CDR3 runs to 15 residues. Germline V gene data show CDR1 as MGHRA and CDR2 as YSYEKL. Trimming cost V 4 bases and J 0 bases, with 10 bases left between them. CDR3 DNA: TGCGCCAGCAGCCCGACACCGAGCTCCTACAATGAGCAGTTCTTC. Protein: CASSPTPSSYNEQFF.

This chain joins TRBV27 and TRBJ2-3; a possible D gene is TRBD2 (6 bases). The germline V gene encodes CDR1 MNHEY and CDR2 SMNVEV (reference sequence). The CDR3 totals 15 residues. V lost 5 bases and J lost 3, with 15 bases in between. CDR3 protein: CASSTGTHSTDTQYF. In DNA, the CDR3 is TGTGCCAGCAGTACCGGGACTCATTCTACAGATACGCAGTATTTT.

This clone was seen a few times. V gene TRBV29-1 combines with J gene TRBJ2-7; D is possibly TRBD1 (5 bases). The CDR3 has 14 amino acids. Trimming removed 3 bases from V and 2 bases from J, with 14 bases in between. Per the germline V gene, CDR1 is SQVTM and CDR2 is ANQGSEA. CDR3 amino acids: CSVDADSEPYEQYF. The CDR3 region has the DNA TGCAGCGTTGACGCCGACAGCGAACCCTACGAGCAGTACTTC.

This sequence joins TRBV20-1 and TRBJ2-7; D possibly corresponds to TRBD1 (5 bases). CDR3 length: 11 residues. With 3 bases removed from V and 7 bases from J, the gap between germline ends came to 10 bases. Looked up from germline, CDR1 is DFQATT and CDR2 is SNEGSKA (reference sequence). CDR3 DNA sequence: TGCAGTGCTAGGGACAAAGGGGAGCAGTACTTC. Translation: CSARDKGEQYF.

V is TRBV5-1 and J is TRBJ2-5, with 10 bases identical to TRBD1. The J call is doubtful: the DNA matches TRBJ2-7 better. The CDR3 loop spans 14 amino acids. Germline CDR1 is SGHRS and CDR2 is YFSETQ. CDR3 DNA: TGCGCCAGCAGCTCCGGGACAGGGGCCTACGAGCAGTACTTC. This encodes CASSSGTGAYEQYF.

CDR3 loop: CASSYGQGNTEAFF. CDR3 bases: TGTGCCAGCAGCTATGGACAGGGGAACACTGAAGCTTTCTTT. The V and J genes are TRBV7-6 and TRBJ1-1; TRBD1 aligns across 8 bases. Germline CDR1 and CDR2: SGHVS and FNYEAQ. V trimming: 4 bases; J trimming: 1 base; junction bases outside the gene matches: 2. This CDR3 has 14 amino acids.

V gene TRBV27 combines with J gene TRBJ2-1; 13 positions match TRBD2. Trimming took 6 bases from V and 2 from J; bases not matched to a gene: 4. Germline CDR1 reads MNHEY; CDR2 reads SMNVEV (reference sequence). CDR3 length equals 16 residues. CDR3 residues: CASRPGTSGAYNEQFF. In DNA, the CDR3 is TGTGCCAGCAGACCCGGGACTAGCGGGGCCTACAATGAGCAGTTCTTC.

The chain combines TRBV5-6 with TRBJ2-5; 10 bases are a match to TRBD1. There are 14 residues in the CDR3. CDR1 is SGHDT and CDR2 is YYEEEE in the germline V gene. After removal of 4 bases from V and 11 bases from J, the junction contained 11 bases not matched to a gene. This CDR3 reads CASSPRDRGRGQYF. CDR3 DNA sequence: TGTGCCAGCAGCCCCCGGGACAGGGGCCGAGGGCAGTACTTC. The whole variable domain, remainder taken from reference TRBV5-6 and TRBJ2-5, is DAGVTQSPTHLIKTRGQQVTLRCSPKSGHDTVSWYQQALGQGPQFIFQYYEEEERQRGNFPDRFSGHQFPNYSSELNVNALLLGDSALYLCASSPRDRGRGQYFGPGTRLLVL.

V usage is TRBV28 and J usage is TRBJ1-1; D perhaps matches TRBD1 (5 bases). Germline values: CDR1 MDHEN, CDR2 SYDVKM. This CDR3 has 16 amino acids. Trimming pared 5 bases from V and 4 bases from J, leaving 20 bases between. CDR3 nucleotide sequence: TGTGCCAGCAGTCTCCCATTTGGGGCAGCGGGCACTGAAGCTTTCTTT. Translating it yields CASSLPFGAAGTEAFF.

V is TRBV25-1 and J is TRBJ2-7, with a weak D call TRBD2 (5 bases). V was clipped by 8 bases and J by 3 bases, with 14 bases between them. This CDR3 region has 13 residues. Germline lookup yields CDR1 MGHDK and CDR2 SYGVNS. The CDR3 nucleotides are TGTGCCAGCTCAACCGGGAACTACTACGAGCAGTACTTC. Its protein product is CASSTGNYYEQYF.

The CDR3 sequence is CASSYSMTGGNQPQHF. CDR3 DNA: TGTGCCAGCAGTTACTCGATGACCGGGGGCAATCAGCCCCAGCATTTT. The genes are TRBV6-5 and TRBJ1-5; D is unresolved. Between the trimmed V and J ends, which lost 0 bases and 2 bases, there was a span of 11 bases. CDR3 size: 16 residues. Germline V gene data show CDR1 as MNHEY and CDR2 as SVGAGI.

This clone was observed a handful of times. An end of the junction does not agree with germline; a read error may underlie this. The rearrangement links TRBV7-9 to TRBJ1-4; D is possibly TRBD1 (6 bases). Germline CDR1 and CDR2: SEHNR and FQNEAQ (reference sequence). The CDR3 contains 12 residues. DNA of the CDR3: TGTTCCAGCAGCTGGACAGTTGAAAAACTGTTTTTT. This codes for CSSSWTVEKLFF.

V gene TRBV7-2 combines with J gene TRBJ2-7; D gene unclear. V was clipped by 5 bases and J by 0 bases, with 8 bases between them. The CDR3 loop spans 13 amino acids. The germline V gene has CDR1 SGHTA and CDR2 FQGNSA. Here the CDR3 DNA reads TGTGCCAGCAGCCCCCCCAGCTCCTACGAGCAGTACTTC. Encoded protein: CASSPPSSYEQYF.

The chain joins TRBV6-5 to TRBJ2-4; D possibly corresponds to TRBD1 (6 bases). Between the trimmed V and J ends, which lost 5 bases and 1 base, there was a span of 9 bases. The CDR3 has 14 residues. Germline CDR1 reads MNHEY; CDR2 reads SVGAGI. This chain's CDR3 is CASSTGQAKNIQYF. The CDR3 DNA sequence: TGTGCCAGCAGTACCGGACAGGCCAAAAACATTCAGTACTTC.

The chain uses TRBV5-6 and TRBJ2-1; 7 nucleotides agree with TRBD2. Germline V gene lookup returns CDR1 SGHDT and CDR2 YYEEEE. CDR3 length: 16 residues. Trimming removed 0 bases from V and 5 bases from J; junction bases left unmatched: 8. DNA for the CDR3: TGTGCCAGCAGCTTGGCCTTAGGACTAGACCACAATGAGCAGTTCTTC. Protein: CASSLALGLDHNEQFF.